The 25 T cell receptor beta chains presented below share a single source sample, sequenced in a study of post-analysis software for immune sequencing data. These receptors are not linked to any known antigen. Whole-study findings and limits: Comparison of patients with controls showed five TRBV segments more frequent in patients, TRBV5-6, TRBV5-1 and TRBV20-1 among them.

TCR beta libraries were prepared from cDNA with unique molecular identifiers. MiXCR, run by TCRdb on the PCR reads, gives a single entry per CDR3 protein. The sample consists of more than 450,000 distinct CDR3 sequences, 44% of them appearing once. Sequencing input: blood. The source is a girl aged 10 to 17 with multiple sclerosis.

The V and J genes are TRBV12-3 or TRBV12-4 and TRBJ2-7, with TRBD2 as a possible D gene (5 bases). Deletions cut 7 bases from V and 9 bases from J, with 13 bases between. The CDR3 is 11 amino acids. The CDR3: CASTLGAGQYF. DNA for the CDR3: TGTGCCAGCACCCTGGGAGCCGGGCAGTACTTC.

The chain uses TRBV6-1 and TRBJ1-4; a possible D gene is TRBD1 (6 bases). Trimming stripped 3 bases from V and 5 bases from J, with 7 bases between. The CDR3 sequence is 13 residues long. The germline V gene encodes CDR1 MNHNS and CDR2 SASEGT. CDR3 amino acids: CASSEQGNEKLFF. CDR3 sequence (DNA): TGTGCCAGCAGTGAGCAGGGGAATGAAAAACTGTTTTTT.

A remark on this clonotype: Germline and junction disagree at one end, which may indicate a read error. The chain carries TRBV5-5 and TRBJ1-5; no definite D call. Germline CDR1 reads SGHKS; CDR2 reads YYEKEE (reference sequence). The CDR3 covers 15 residues. The CDR3, as DNA: TGTGCCAGCAGGTTGGCCGCAGGAGGCAATCAGCCCCAGCATTTT. This gives the protein CASRLAAGGNQPQHF.

V usage is TRBV27 and J usage is TRBJ1-5, with D unclear. CDR1 is MNHEY and CDR2 is SMNVEV in the germline V gene (reference sequence). The CDR3 extends over 16 amino acids. V was pared by 0 bases and J by 7 bases, with 16 bases between. The CDR3, as DNA: TGTGCCAGCAGTTTATCGTTCAAATGGATGGGACAGCCCCAGCATTTT. It encodes CASSLSFKWMGQPQHF.

This chain connects TRBV29-1 to TRBJ2-4; tentatively, D is TRBD1 (6 bases). The CDR3 sequence is 14 residues long. V shed 7 bases and J shed 0 bases, with 13 bases lying between them. Germline V gene lookup returns CDR1 SQVTM and CDR2 ANQGSEA. CDR3 bases: TGCAGCGCGGGACATAATCTAGCCAAAAACATTCAGTACTTC. Translation: CSAGHNLAKNIQYF.

This chain connects TRBV5-1 to TRBJ1-2; D possibly corresponds to TRBD1 (5 bases). This CDR3 has 14 residues. V lost 3 bases to trimming and J lost 4 bases, with 13 bases between them. Germline values: CDR1 SGHRS, CDR2 YFSETQ. CDR3 protein: CASSSDTGGYGYTF. DNA for the CDR3: TGCGCCAGCAGCTCGGACACAGGAGGCTATGGCTACACCTTC.

This clonotype has more than one count but fewer than ten. The V call is TRBV20-1, the J call TRBJ2-3, with 10 nucleotides matching TRBD2. CDR3 length: 15 residues. Germline values: CDR1 DFQATT, CDR2 SNEGSKA (reference sequence). The V and J ends lost 8 bases and 1 base, in that order; junction bases with no gene match: 9. CDR3 bases: TGCAGTCTAGGGGCTACTAGCGGGGGCACAGATACGCAGTATTTT. This gives the protein CSLGATSGGTDTQYF.

The table lists this clonotype with a few counts. The chain carries TRBV10-3 and TRBJ2-7, with D tentatively TRBD1 or TRBD2 (7 bases each). CDR3 length: 18 amino acids. CDR1 and CDR2 from the germline V gene are ENHRY and SYGVKD. With 4 bases removed from V and 4 bases from J, the gap between germline ends came to 26 bases. The CDR3 nucleotides are TGTGCCATCAGTGGGCCTTCCCGCCCAAGCAGGGGGGGATACGAGCAGTACTTC. It is translated as CAISGPSRPSRGGYEQYF.

This clonotype was counted only a few times. The rearrangement joins TRBV5-1 to TRBJ2-1; 7 bases are shared with TRBD1. Germline CDR1 SGHRS, CDR2 YFSETQ. There are 16 residues in the CDR3. Trimming removed 3 bases from V and 7 bases from J; junction bases left unmatched: 13. The CDR3 region is CASSSNPASTGNEQFF. The CDR3 DNA follows: TGCGCCAGCAGCTCAAATCCGGCCTCGACAGGGAATGAGCAGTTCTTC.

V gene TRBV25-1 combines with J gene TRBJ1-2; TRBD1 matches at 10 bases. V lost 0 bases, J lost 6 bases, and 7 bases stayed unmatched. Germline V CDR1 and CDR2: MGHDK, SYGVNS. The CDR3 is 16 amino acids. In nucleotides, the CDR3 is TGTGCCAGCAGTGAATATCGCCTCGACAGGGGGCATGGCTACACCTTC. This encodes CASSEYRLDRGHGYTF.

The rearrangement joins TRBV5-1 to TRBJ1-1; possible D gene TRBD1, 6 bases. Germline CDR1 is SGHRS and CDR2 is YFSETQ. The CDR3 sequence is 17 residues long. Trimming took off 2 bases at V and 0 bases at J, with 17 bases between the two ends. Written as DNA, the CDR3 is TGCGCCAGCAGCTTTTCTAACTGGACAGCCCTGAACACTGAAGCTTTCTTT. Translated, it gives CASSFSNWTALNTEAFF.

This clonotype was counted between two and nine times. A junction end diverges from the germline sequence, so it may reflect a read error. The V and J genes are TRBV27 and TRBJ2-1; 8 positions agree with TRBD2. Germline V CDR1 and CDR2: MNHEY, SMNVEV (reference sequence). The CDR3 totals 14 residues. CDR3 region: CASSFRTSYYEQFF. CDR3 in DNA: TGTGCCAGCAGTTTCAGGACTAGCTACTATGAGCAGTTCTTC.

This clonotype was recorded only once. The chain joins TRBV18 to TRBJ1-1; 8 positions match TRBD1. CDR3 length: 13 residues. The germline V gene has CDR1 KGHSH and CDR2 LQKENI. J lost 5 bases, V lost 6 bases, and 5 bases had no gene match. The CDR3 region is CASSHRGLTEAFF. As DNA, the CDR3 is TGTGCCAGCTCTCACAGGGGGTTGACTGAAGCTTTCTTT.

The genes are TRBV12-3 or TRBV12-4 and TRBJ1-1; no reliable D call. The CDR3 extends over 13 amino acids. Deletions cut 0 bases from V and 11 bases from J, with 13 bases between. The CDR3 DNA follows: TGTGCCAGCAGTTTAGCGACCACGGCTAGGGCTTTCTTT. Its protein product is CASSLATTARAFF.

CDR3 sequence (DNA): TGTGCCAGCAGCGCCCGACTAGCGGGGGCCGAGAATGAGTGGTTCTTC. This sequence encodes CASSARLAGAENEWFF. This chain uses TRBV7-2 with TRBJ2-1, with 12 bases identical to TRBD2. Germline V gene lookup returns CDR1 SGHTA and CDR2 FQGNSA. This CDR3 has 16 amino acids. V trimming: 5 bases; J trimming: 15 bases; junction bases outside the gene matches: 17.

Concerning this clonotype itself: The junction departs from the called germline gene at one end, perhaps through a read error. The chain links TRBV29-1 to TRBJ2-7; D is unresolved. The germline gives CDR1 SQVTM, CDR2 ANQGSEA. The CDR3 spans 13 residues. The CDR3 bases are TGCAGCGTTGGGACGGACCAGACCTACAAGCAGTACTTC. Its translation is CSVGTDQTYKQYF.

This clonotype is a singleton in its sample. V gene TRBV24-1 combines with J gene TRBJ2-1; TRBD2 is a possible D gene (6 bases). This CDR3 comprises 14 residues. CDR1 KGHDR and CDR2 SFDVKD come from the germline V gene. Trimming left V 5 bases short and J 5 bases short, with 12 bases between. Here the CDR3 reads CATSGRLVHNEQFF. The CDR3 coding sequence is TGTGCCACCAGTGGAAGACTAGTCCACAATGAGCAGTTCTTC.

As DNA, the CDR3 is TGCAGTGCGAACAGGGGTAGCTCCGAGCAGTACTTC. It specifies CSANRGSSEQYF. The chain couples TRBV20-1 to TRBJ2-7; 7 bases are a match to TRBD1. The V and J ends lost 6 bases and 6 bases, in that order; junction bases with no gene match: 8. CDR1 and CDR2 from the germline V gene are DFQATT and SNEGSKA (reference sequence). The CDR3 sequence is 12 residues long.

This chain joins TRBV5-1 and TRBJ2-1; 8 bases align to TRBD2. The trim removed 5 bases at V and 6 bases at J, leaving 7 bases unmatched. The CDR3 is made up of 14 amino acids. The germline V gene has CDR1 SGHRS and CDR2 YFSETQ. As DNA, the CDR3 is TGCGCCAGCAGTGTGAATAGCGGGGTCAATGAGCAGTTCTTC. Its protein product is CASSVNSGVNEQFF.

This clonotype was counted between two and nine times. The chain joins TRBV5-1 to TRBJ2-4; maybe TRBD1 (6 bases). Trimming stripped 1 base from V and 0 bases from J, with 8 bases between. This CDR3 contains 15 residues. The germline gives CDR1 SGHRS, CDR2 YFSETQ. The CDR3 DNA reads TGCGCCAGCAGCTTGAACAGGGAAGCCAAAAACATTCAGTACTTC. This translates into CASSLNREAKNIQYF.

The V call is TRBV5-6, the J call TRBJ1-4, with 7 bases fitting TRBD1. The ends lost 3 bases at V and 8 bases at J; junction bases unmatched: 10. Germline V lookup: CDR1 SGHDT, CDR2 YYEEEE. The CDR3 is 15 residues long. CDR3 sequence: CASSSEPRQGEKLFF. The CDR3 DNA reads TGTGCCAGCAGCTCTGAACCCCGACAGGGAGAAAAACTGTTTTTT.

The V gene is TRBV12-3 or TRBV12-4, the J gene TRBJ2-7; TRBD1 is a possible D gene (6 bases). V was clipped by 5 bases and J by 3 bases, with 14 bases between them. CDR3 length equals 14 residues. CDR3 sequence: CASSPGQLLYEQYF. As DNA, the CDR3 is TGTGCCAGCAGTCCAGGACAGCTACTCTACGAGCAGTACTTC.

This clonotype was detected only a few times. V is TRBV29-1 and J is TRBJ1-2, with D hard to call. V was shortened by 3 bases and J by 4 bases, with 12 bases between the two germline ends. This CDR3 contains 13 residues. Germline V gives CDR1 SQVTM, CDR2 ANQGSEA. The CDR3 reads CSVEEDPIYGYTF. In nucleotides, the CDR3 is TGCAGCGTTGAGGAAGACCCGATCTATGGCTACACCTTC.

With regard to this clonotype: The junction departs from the called germline gene at one end, perhaps through a read error. The rearrangement joins TRBV12-3 or TRBV12-4 to TRBJ2-3; TRBD2 agrees at 11 bases. The CDR3 is 18 residues long. DNA for the CDR3: TGTACCAGCAGTCTGACTAGCGGGAATTATCAGGGAGCAGATACGCAGTATTTT. It specifies CTSSLTSGNYQGADTQYF.

A remark on this clonotype: A junction end diverges from the germline sequence, so it may reflect a read error. V and J are TRBV24-1 and TRBJ2-3; D is undetermined. The CDR3 is 13 residues long. In germline, CDR1 is KGHDR, CDR2 SFDVKD. CDR3: CATGDTRGDTQYF. DNA of the CDR3: TGTGCCACCGGTGACACGCGAGGAGATACGCAGTATTTT.